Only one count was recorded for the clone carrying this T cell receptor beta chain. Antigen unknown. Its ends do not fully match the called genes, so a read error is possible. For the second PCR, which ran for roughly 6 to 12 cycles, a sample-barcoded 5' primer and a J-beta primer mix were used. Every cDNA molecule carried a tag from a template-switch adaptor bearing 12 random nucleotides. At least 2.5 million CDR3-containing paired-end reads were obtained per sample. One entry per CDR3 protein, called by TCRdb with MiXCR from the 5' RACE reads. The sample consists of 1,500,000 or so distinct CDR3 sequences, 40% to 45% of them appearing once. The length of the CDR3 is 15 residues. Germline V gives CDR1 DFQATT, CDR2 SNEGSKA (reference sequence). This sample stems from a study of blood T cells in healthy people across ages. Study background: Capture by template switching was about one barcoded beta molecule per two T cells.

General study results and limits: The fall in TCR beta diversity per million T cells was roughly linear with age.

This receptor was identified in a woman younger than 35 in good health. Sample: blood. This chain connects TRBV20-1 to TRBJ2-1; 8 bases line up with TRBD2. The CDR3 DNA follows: TGCGGTGCCATCTCTAGGACTAGCCCGAACAATGAGCAGTTCTTC. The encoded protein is CGAISRTSPNNEQFF.